Listed below are T cell receptor beta chains from one sample, sequenced in a study of early T cells in non-severe SARS-CoV-2 infection. One entry per CDR3 protein results from TCRdb running MiXCR on the 5' RACE reads. Of about 71,000 distinct CDR3 sequences detected, 9.5% to 15% appear once; the ten largest clones hold roughly 2.5%. The sequencing used whole blood, collected at baseline. Source of these receptors: an adult who was a healthcare worker with PCR-confirmed SARS-CoV-2 infection or an uninfected control (not recorded which). CDR3s include the opening cysteine and the closing phenylalanine or tryptophan. The D gene is left open where the match is weak. Clone size is stated in some rows and not others, as once, few, many or a class when expanded.

V	D	J	size	DNA	CDR3
TRBV10-3	TRBD1	TRBJ2-7	-	TGTGCCATCAGTGATGGGACAGTAACCTACGAGCAGTACTTC	CAISDGTVTYEQYF
TRBV15	-	TRBJ1-1	-	TGTGCCACCAGCCGGACCCAGGGGAAATACGGCACTGAAGCTTTCTTT	CATSRTQGKYGTEAFF
TRBV14	TRBD2	TRBJ2-1	few	TGTGCCAGCAGCTTAGCGGGGGCCCCGAGGGAGCAGTTCTTC	CASSLAGAPREQFF
TRBV5-1	-	TRBJ1-2	-	TGCGCCAGCAGCTTGAGCGGGGGTGTTGATGGCTACACCTTC	CASSLSGGVDGYTF
TRBV13	TRBD1	TRBJ2-7	-	TGTGCCAGCAGCTTGGACAGGGGCCTTGACGAGCAGTACTTC	CASSLDRGLDEQYF
TRBV5-1	TRBD1	TRBJ2-3	-	TGCGCCAGCAGGAGGACAGGGGATGTGGCAGATACGCAGTATTTT	CASRRTGDVADTQYF
TRBV20-1	-	TRBJ2-3	few	TGCAGTGCCAGGGCGCGTATCCCAGATACGCAGTATTTT	CSARARIPDTQYF
TRBV12-3/TRBV12-4	TRBD2	TRBJ2-5	few	TGTGCCAGCAGGCCGACTAGCGGGGGTGAGACCCAGTACTTC	CASRPTSGGETQYF
TRBV4-1	TRBD2	TRBJ2-5	few	TGCGCCAGCAGCCAAACAGCTAGCGGGGGGGCGGAGACCCAGTACTTC	CASSQTASGGAETQYF
TRBV4-3	TRBD1	TRBJ1-2	-	TGCGCCAGCAGCCAAGCTAGAGGGGGCGCGGGCTACACCTTC	CASSQARGGAGYTF
TRBV18	-	TRBJ2-7	-	TGTGCCAGCTCACCGCTCCAAGGCGAGCAGTACTTC	CASSPLQGEQYF
TRBV2	TRBD1	TRBJ1-2	many	TGTGCCAGCACCGTTTGGACAGGTGAAACCTCAGCGGGCTACACCTTC	CASTVWTGETSAGYTF
TRBV5-1	-	TRBJ2-3	few	TGCGCCAGCAGCTTGGACGGGCGATCCAGCACAGATACGCAGTATTTT	CASSLDGRSSTDTQYF